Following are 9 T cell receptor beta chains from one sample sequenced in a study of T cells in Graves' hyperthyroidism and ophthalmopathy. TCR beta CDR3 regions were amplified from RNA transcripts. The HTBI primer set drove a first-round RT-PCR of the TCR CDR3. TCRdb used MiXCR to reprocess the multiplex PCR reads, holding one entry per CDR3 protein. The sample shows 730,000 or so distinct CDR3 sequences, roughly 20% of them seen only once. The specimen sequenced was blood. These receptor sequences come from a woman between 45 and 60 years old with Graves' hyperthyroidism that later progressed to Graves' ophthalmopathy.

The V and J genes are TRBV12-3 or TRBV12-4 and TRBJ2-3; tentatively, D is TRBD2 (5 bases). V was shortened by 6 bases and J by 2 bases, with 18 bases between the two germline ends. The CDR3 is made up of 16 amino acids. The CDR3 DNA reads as TGTGCCAGCAGCCCACGGACTCTACCCTTCACAGATACGCAGTATTTT. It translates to CASSPRTLPFTDTQYF.

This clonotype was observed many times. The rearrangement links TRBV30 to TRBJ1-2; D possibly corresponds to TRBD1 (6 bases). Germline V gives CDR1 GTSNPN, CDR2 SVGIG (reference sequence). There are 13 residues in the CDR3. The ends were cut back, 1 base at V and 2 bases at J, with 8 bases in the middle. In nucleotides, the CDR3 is TGTGCCTGGAGTGGGACAGCGAACTATGGCTACACCTTC. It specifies CAWSGTANYGYTF.

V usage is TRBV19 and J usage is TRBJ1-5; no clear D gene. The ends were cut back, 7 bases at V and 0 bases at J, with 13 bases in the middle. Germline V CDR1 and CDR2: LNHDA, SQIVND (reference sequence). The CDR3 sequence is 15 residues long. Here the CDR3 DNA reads TGTGCCAGTACCGACCTGGACTATAGCAATCAGCCCCAGCATTTT. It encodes CASTDLDYSNQPQHF.

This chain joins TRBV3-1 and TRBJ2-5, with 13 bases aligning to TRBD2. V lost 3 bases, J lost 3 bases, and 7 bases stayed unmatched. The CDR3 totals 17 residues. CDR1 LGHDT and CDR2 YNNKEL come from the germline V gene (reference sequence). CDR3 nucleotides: TGTGCCAGCAGCCACGAGAGGACTAGCGGGGGTAAAGAGACCCAGTACTTC. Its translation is CASSHERTSGGKETQYF.

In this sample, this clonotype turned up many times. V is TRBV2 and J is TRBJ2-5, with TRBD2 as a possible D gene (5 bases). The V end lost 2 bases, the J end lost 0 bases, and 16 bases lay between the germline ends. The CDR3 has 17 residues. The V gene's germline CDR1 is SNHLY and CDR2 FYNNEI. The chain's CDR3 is CASSETGFGSHQETQYF. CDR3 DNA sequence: TGTGCCAGCAGTGAAACGGGATTCGGCAGTCACCAAGAGACCCAGTACTTC. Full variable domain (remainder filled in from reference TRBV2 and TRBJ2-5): EPEVTQTPSHQVTQMGQEVILRCVPISNHLYFYWYRQILGQKVEFLVSFYNNEISEKSEIFDDQFSVERPDGSNFTLKIRSTKLEDSAMYFCASSETGFGSHQETQYFGPGTRLLVL.

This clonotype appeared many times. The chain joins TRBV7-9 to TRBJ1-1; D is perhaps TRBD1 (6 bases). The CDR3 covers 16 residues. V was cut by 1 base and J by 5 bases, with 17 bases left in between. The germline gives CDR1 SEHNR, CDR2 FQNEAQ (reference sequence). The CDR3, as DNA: TGTGCCAGCAGCTTAGTATGGGGGGCAGGTTCTACTGAAGCTTTCTTT. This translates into CASSLVWGAGSTEAFF.

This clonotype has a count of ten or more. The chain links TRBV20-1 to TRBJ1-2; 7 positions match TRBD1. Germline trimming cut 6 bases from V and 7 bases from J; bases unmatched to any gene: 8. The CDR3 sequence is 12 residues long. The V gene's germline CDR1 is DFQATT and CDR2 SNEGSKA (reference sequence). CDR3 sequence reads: CSAKTGSSGYTF. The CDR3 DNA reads TGCAGTGCAAAGACAGGGTCGAGTGGCTACACCTTC.

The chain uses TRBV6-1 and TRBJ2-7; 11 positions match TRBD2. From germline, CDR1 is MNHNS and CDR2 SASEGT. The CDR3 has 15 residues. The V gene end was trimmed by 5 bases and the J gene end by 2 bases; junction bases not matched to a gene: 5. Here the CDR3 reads CASSTLAGATYEQYF. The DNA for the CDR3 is TGTGCCAGCAGTACACTAGCGGGGGCTACCTACGAGCAGTACTTC.

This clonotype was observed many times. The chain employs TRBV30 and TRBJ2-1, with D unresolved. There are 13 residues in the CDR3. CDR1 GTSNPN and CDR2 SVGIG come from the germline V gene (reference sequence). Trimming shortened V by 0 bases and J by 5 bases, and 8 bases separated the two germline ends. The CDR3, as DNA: TGTGCCTGGAGTGTAAGTCCCAACAATGAGCAGTTCTTC. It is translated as CAWSVSPNNEQFF.